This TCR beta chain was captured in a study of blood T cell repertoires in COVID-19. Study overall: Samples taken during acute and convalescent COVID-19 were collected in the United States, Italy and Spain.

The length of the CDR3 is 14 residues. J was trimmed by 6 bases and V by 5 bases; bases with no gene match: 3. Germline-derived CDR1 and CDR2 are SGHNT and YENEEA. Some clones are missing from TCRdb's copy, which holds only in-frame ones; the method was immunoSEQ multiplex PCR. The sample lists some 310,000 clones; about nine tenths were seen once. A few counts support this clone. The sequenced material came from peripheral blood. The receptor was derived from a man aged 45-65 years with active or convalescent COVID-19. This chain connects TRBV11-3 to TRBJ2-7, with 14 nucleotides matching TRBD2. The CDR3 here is CASSPGTSGGEQYF. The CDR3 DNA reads TGTGCCAGCAGCCCGGGGACTAGCGGGGGCGAGCAGTACTTC.